Below, 17 T cell receptor beta chains from the same sample are listed, as sequenced in a study of early T cells in non-severe SARS-CoV-2 infection. A single record per CDR3 protein comes from TCRdb applying MiXCR to the 5' RACE reads. Seen here are approximately 65,000 distinct CDR3 sequences, about a tenth observed once, and the top ten hold around 6.6%. The sequencing sample was made of whole blood. All receptors come from an adult who was a healthcare worker with PCR-confirmed SARS-CoV-2 infection or an uninfected control (not recorded which).

The chain couples TRBV28 to TRBJ1-1, with TRBD1 matching 9 bases. The CDR3 extends over 14 amino acids. CDR1 and CDR2 (germline): MDHEN, SYDVKM. V dropped 8 bases and J dropped 5; count of bases not matched to a gene: 9. The CDR3 loop reads CASATGQGGTEAFF. The CDR3 DNA reads as TGTGCCAGCGCGACGGGACAGGGAGGTACTGAAGCTTTCTTT.

The chain carries TRBV30 and TRBJ1-3; D is unclear. This CDR3 is built from 12 residues. Germline loops: CDR1 GTSNPN, CDR2 SVGIG (reference sequence). Trimming stripped 4 bases from V and 7 bases from J, with 11 bases between. The CDR3: CAWKVHTNTIYF. The CDR3, as DNA: TGTGCCTGGAAGGTGCACACCAACACCATATATTTT. Full variable domain (remainder filled in from reference TRBV30 and TRBJ1-3): SQTIHQWPATLVQPVGSPLSLECTVEGTSNPNLYWYRQAAGRGLQLLFYSVGIGQISSEVPQNLSASRPQDRQFILSSKKLLLSDSGFYLCAWKVHTNTIYFGEGSWLTVV.

This chain uses TRBV5-1 with TRBJ1-2; maybe TRBD1 (5 bases). V lost 4 bases to trimming and J lost 10 bases, with 14 bases between them. This CDR3 spans 12 amino acids. CDR1 is SGHRS, CDR2 YFSETQ, per germline. CDR3 sequence: CASSISGAYYTF. The CDR3 DNA reads TGCGCCAGCAGCATATCCGGGGCGTACTACACCTTC.

The chain recombines TRBV12-3 or TRBV12-4 with TRBJ2-1, with a possible D match to TRBD2 (6 bases). Trimming pared 3 bases from V and 0 bases from J, leaving 15 bases between. The CDR3 is made up of 17 amino acids. CDR3 protein: CASSLDPRESSYNEQFF. The CDR3 bases are TGTGCCAGCAGTTTGGACCCTCGGGAGAGCTCCTACAATGAGCAGTTCTTC.

This clonotype showed up just a few times. The chain uses TRBV20-1 and TRBJ2-1, with 8 bases that match TRBD2. The V segment lost 8 bases and the J segment 5 bases; nucleotides outside the gene matches: 11. Germline values: CDR1 DFQATT, CDR2 SNEGSKA (reference sequence). The CDR3 consists of 14 residues. CDR3 nucleotide sequence: TGCAGTACTGTGCGGCGGGAGGTCCACAATGAGCAGTTCTTC. This translates into CSTVRREVHNEQFF.

The table lists this clonotype with a few counts. The CDR3 DNA sequence: TGTGCCAGCAGCGCAGCTAGCGGGAGCCGGGAGCAGTACTTC. It translates to CASSAASGSREQYF. The gene calls are TRBV7-2 and TRBJ2-7; 10 bases line up with TRBD2. The CDR3 totals 14 residues. Germline V gives CDR1 SGHTA, CDR2 FQGNSA. V shed 5 bases and J 7 bases; nucleotides not matched to a gene: 8.

This clonotype was seen only a few times. This rearrangement joins TRBV6-2 or TRBV6-3 to TRBJ2-1, with D unclear. This CDR3 contains 11 residues. The V end was cut by 7 bases, the J end by 10 bases, with 11 bases between. CDR1 MNHEY and CDR2 SVGEGT come from the germline V gene. The chain's CDR3 is CASTELGEQFF. The CDR3 bases are TGTGCCAGCACCGAACTCGGGGAGCAGTTCTTC.

This clonotype was observed a handful of times. This chain joins TRBV5-1 and TRBJ1-1; D not certain. The CDR3 consists of 13 residues. Germline V gene sequence: CDR1 SGHRS, CDR2 YFSETQ. The V gene lost 7 bases and the J gene lost 2 bases, with 12 bases spanning the gap. In DNA, the CDR3 is TGCGCCAGCCTCGGAGGACCCAACACTGAAGCTTTCTTT. Its protein is CASLGGPNTEAFF.

This rearrangement joins TRBV20-1 to TRBJ2-7, with TRBD2 identical over 11 bases. The germline V gene encodes CDR1 DFQATT and CDR2 SNEGSKA (reference sequence). V was clipped by 6 bases and J by 5 bases; unmatched bases: 12. The CDR3 is 15 residues long. The CDR3 DNA reads as TGCAGTGCCGAGTCCACTAGCGGGAGCGTCGACGAGCAGTACTTC. Amino acid sequence: CSAESTSGSVDEQYF.

Of note for this clonotype: A much larger clonotype is one base distant, so this may be a read error. The chain links TRBV2 to TRBJ2-1; 15 bases are a match to TRBD2. Germline loops: CDR1 SNHLY, CDR2 FYNNEI. This CDR3 region has 19 residues. J was trimmed by 0 bases and V by 4 bases; bases with no gene match: 7. The CDR3 region is CASSVRTSGRASSYNEQFF. CDR3 nucleotide sequence: TGTGCCAGCAGTGTAAGGACTAGCGGGAGGGCAAGCTCCTACAATGAGCAGTTCTTC.

This clonotype was counted a few times. V usage is TRBV14 and J usage is TRBJ2-3, with D perhaps matching TRBD2 (5 bases). Germline CDR1 is SGHDN and CDR2 is FVKESK. CDR3 length: 14 amino acids. Trimming removed 0 bases at V and 5 bases at J, with 9 bases between. CDR3 sequence reads: CASSQELGGDTQYF. DNA for the CDR3: TGTGCCAGCAGCCAAGAACTAGGAGGAGATACGCAGTATTTT.

The chain is built from TRBV3-1 and TRBJ1-1; 9 bases match TRBD1. The V segment lost 3 bases and the J segment 6 bases; nucleotides outside the gene matches: 8. Per germline, CDR1 LGHDT and CDR2 YNNKEL (reference sequence). This CDR3 region has 15 residues. In DNA, the CDR3 is TGTGCCAGCAGCCAGCAAGGGACAGGGTTCCCTGAAGCTTTCTTT. This codes for CASSQQGTGFPEAFF.

The chain combines TRBV2 with TRBJ2-7; D remains unclear. This CDR3 comprises 11 residues. Per the germline V gene, CDR1 is SNHLY and CDR2 is FYNNEI. V lost 0 bases, J lost 7 bases, and 4 bases lay in between. This chain's CDR3 is CASSEAGEQYF. The CDR3 DNA is TGTGCCAGCAGTGAAGCGGGGGAGCAGTACTTC.

As for this clonotype: Since a much larger clone is just one base distant, this may be a read error. The chain uses TRBV7-8 and TRBJ2-2, with 8 bases aligning to TRBD2. J was trimmed by 4 bases and V by 6 bases; bases with no gene match: 13. Germline V gives CDR1 SGHVS, CDR2 FQNEAQ. The CDR3 is 17 residues long. Here the CDR3 reads CASRETGAGASTGELFF. The CDR3, as DNA: TGTGCCAGCAGGGAAACGGGAGCGGGAGCGAGCACCGGGGAGCTGTTTTTT.

This clonotype was detected ten times or more. The chain recombines TRBV6-2 or TRBV6-3 with TRBJ2-1; TRBD1 agrees at 9 bases. V gave up 3 bases and J gave up 7 bases; unmatched junction bases: 10. There are 16 residues in the CDR3. Germline V CDR1 and CDR2: MNHEY, SVGEGT. The CDR3 protein is CASSYSPGQGGNEQFF. CDR3 coding DNA: TGTGCCAGCAGTTATTCCCCGGGACAGGGAGGTAATGAGCAGTTCTTC.

This clonotype showed up just a few times. The CDR3 sequence: CASSHMHGNEKLFF. The DNA of the CDR3 is TGTGCCAGCAGCCACATGCATGGTAATGAAAAACTGTTTTTT. The chain has TRBV14 and TRBJ1-4; D gene unclear. This CDR3 is 14 amino acids long. CDR1 and CDR2 from the germline V gene are SGHDN and FVKESK. V shed 3 bases and J shed 4 bases, with 9 bases lying between them.

There are a few counts of this clonotype. V and J are TRBV3-1 and TRBJ2-7, with 7 bases aligning to TRBD1. Germline CDR1 and CDR2: LGHDT and YNNKEL (reference sequence). The CDR3 is made up of 15 amino acids. V lost 4 bases, J lost 2 bases, and 8 bases stayed unmatched. CDR3 region: CASSPVWDSTYEQYF. CDR3 in DNA: TGTGCCAGCAGCCCCGTTTGGGACAGTACCTACGAGCAGTACTTC.